This T cell receptor (beta chain) appears in the sequencing data of a study of cytomegalovirus exposure and HLA in healthy donors. Comments on this clone: Its cognate antigen is unknown.

Study-wide points: When analyzed later, a missense DCLRE1C variant was found to be linked to TCR beta V- and J-gene trimming. Most TCR beta V segments were productive about 87% or about 30% of the time in an earlier analysis. Later work found most CMV-associated TCR beta chains apparently HLA-restricted.

The CDR3 consists of 16 residues. CDR1 and CDR2 (germline): SEHNR, FQNEAQ (reference sequence). The trim removed 5 bases at V and 3 bases at J, leaving 9 bases unmatched. Primers: 60 Vbeta forward and 13 Jbeta reverse. Assay used: immunoSEQ multiplex PCR; TCRdb lists only in-frame clones, some missing. The sample records under 300,000 clones, roughly 88% being singletons. The TCR comes from a man in his forties or fifties in good health and CMV-seropositive. This rearrangement joins TRBV7-9 to TRBJ1-1; 10 nucleotides agree with TRBD1. The sequenced material came from PBMCs. The CDR3 region is CASSPWDRGFDTEAFF. CDR3 DNA sequence: TGTGCCAGCAGCCCCTGGGACAGGGGATTTGACACTGAAGCTTTCTTT.